These 30 T cell receptor beta chains were all obtained from the same sample, sequenced in a study of blood T cell repertoires in COVID-19. Measured with immunoSEQ multiplex PCR; TCRdb has only the in-frame clones, and not every one. The sample contains 95,000 to 150,000 clones, 82% of which appear only once. The sample consisted of peripheral blood. These receptors all stem from a woman aged 70-85 years with acute or convalescent COVID-19.

This clone was recorded a few times. This sequence joins TRBV15 and TRBJ1-1; D call uncertain. V lost 4 bases and J lost 0, with 12 bases in between. Germline V CDR1 and CDR2: LNHNV, YYDKDF (reference sequence). This CDR3 is built from 15 residues. The CDR3 DNA sequence: TGTGCCACCAGCAAGAGAGGATACATGAACACTGAAGCTTTCTTT. Its translation is CATSKRGYMNTEAFF.

The chain links TRBV30 to TRBJ1-2, with no clear D. CDR3 length equals 12 residues. The V gene lost 4 bases and the J gene lost 6 bases, with 12 bases spanning the gap. In germline, CDR1 is GTSNPN, CDR2 SVGIG (reference sequence). This chain's CDR3 is CAWTREGNGYTF. CDR3 in DNA: TGTGCCTGGACCCGCGAGGGAAATGGCTACACCTTC.

The rearrangement links TRBV18 to TRBJ2-5; D is perhaps TRBD1 (5 bases). The CDR3 extends over 15 amino acids. Trimming pared 0 bases from V and 1 base from J, leaving 9 bases between. CDR1 KGHSH and CDR2 LQKENI come from the germline V gene. The DNA for the CDR3 is TGTGCCAGCTCACCACCTGGACACCTCCAAGAGACCCAGTACTTC. Translation gives CASSPPGHLQETQYF.

The gene calls are TRBV6-6 and TRBJ1-4, with 12 positions matching TRBD1. The CDR3 extends over 16 amino acids. With 0 bases clipped from V and 13 bases from J, the junction kept 9 bases outside the gene matches. Germline V gene data show CDR1 as MNHNY and CDR2 as SVGAGI (reference sequence). The DNA of the CDR3 is TGTGCCAGCAGTTACTCGCGGGACAGGGGGCAAGGAATACTGTTTTTT. This translates into CASSYSRDRGQGILFF.

The chain couples TRBV3-1 (or the pseudogene TRBV3-2) to TRBJ1-1, with no clear D. CDR1 and CDR2 (germline): LGHDT, YNNKEL (reference sequence). The V end was cut by 4 bases, the J end by 2 bases, with 8 bases between. This CDR3 contains 13 residues. CDR3 residues: CASSPGSNTEAFF. CDR3 nucleotide sequence: TGTGCCAGCAGCCCGGGTTCTAACACTGAAGCTTTCTTT.

The chain joins TRBV7-8 to TRBJ1-2, with 7 bases fitting TRBD1. The CDR3 is 13 amino acids. V gave up 5 bases and J gave up 5 bases; unmatched junction bases: 5. Looked up from germline, CDR1 is SGHVS and CDR2 is FQNEAQ. The CDR3 region has the DNA TGTGCCAGCAGCATCGGGACAGCTTATGGCTACACCTTC. Amino acid sequence: CASSIGTAYGYTF.

The chain carries TRBV4-1 and TRBJ1-3; no firm D call. V was pared by 4 bases and J by 3 bases, with 13 bases between. The CDR3 length is 15 residues. Per the germline V gene, CDR1 is MGHRA and CDR2 is YSYEKL. As DNA, the CDR3 is TGCGCCAGCAGCCCGGAAGGAACAGTTGGAAACACCATATATTTT. Its translation is CASSPEGTVGNTIYF.

This clone showed up just once. This chain links TRBV20-1 with TRBJ2-5, with a tentative D call TRBD2 (5 bases). Per germline, CDR1 DFQATT and CDR2 SNEGSKA (reference sequence). The CDR3 is 10 amino acids. The CDR3 spells CSTREETQYF. As DNA, the CDR3 is TGCTCTACTAGGGAAGAGACCCAGTACTTC.

This chain links TRBV19 with TRBJ1-5; tentatively, D is TRBD1 (5 bases). The germline gives CDR1 LNHDA, CDR2 SQIVND (reference sequence). Trimming removed 9 bases from V and 1 base from J, with 19 bases in between. There are 16 residues in the CDR3. In nucleotides, the CDR3 is TGTGCCAGCTCTTCACTGGGTAGACAGAGCAATCAGCCCCAGCATTTT. Translating gives CASSSLGRQSNQPQHF.

This clone has a handful of counts. The rearrangement uses TRBV18 and TRBJ1-1; 7 bases are a match to TRBD1. Germline-derived CDR1 and CDR2 are KGHSH and LQKENI. This CDR3 is built from 16 residues. V was pared by 3 bases and J by 1 base, with 8 bases of the junction left unmatched. The CDR3 DNA reads TGTGCCAGCTCACCGGCTGGAGGGGGCAGGAACACTGAAGCTTTCTTT. Translation: CASSPAGGGRNTEAFF. The whole variable domain, filled in from reference TRBV18 and TRBJ1-1, reads NAGVMQNPRHLVRRRGQEARLRCSPMKGHSHVYWYRQLPEEGLKFMVYLQKENIIDESGMPKERFSAEFPKEGPSILRIQQVVRGDSAAYFCASSPAGGGRNTEAFFGQGTRLTVV.

J is TRBJ1-5 and V is TRBV18; TRBD1 matches 7 bases. Germline values: CDR1 KGHSH, CDR2 LQKENI. The CDR3 loop spans 15 amino acids. With 6 bases clipped from V and 7 bases from J, the junction kept 12 bases outside the gene matches. The DNA of the CDR3 is TGTGCCAGCTCCCTGCAGGGGGGCTCTATGCAGCCCCAGCATTTT. Its translation: CASSLQGGSMQPQHF.

The rearrangement joins TRBV7-6 to TRBJ1-1, with a tentative D call TRBD1 (6 bases). Per the germline V gene, CDR1 is SGHVS and CDR2 is FNYEAQ. CDR3 size: 14 residues. Trimming removed 7 bases from V and 0 bases from J, with 12 bases in between. CDR3 sequence (DNA): TGTGCCAGCACCCAGGGGAAGATGAACACTGAAGCTTTCTTT. Translation: CASTQGKMNTEAFF. The full variable domain, rest sourced from reference TRBV7-6 and TRBJ1-1, is GAGVSQSPRYKVTKRGQDVALRCDPISGHVSLYWYRQALGQGPEFLTYFNYEAQQDKSGLPNDRFSAERPEGSISTLTIQRTEQRDSAMYRCASTQGKMNTEAFFGQGTRLTVV.

The V call is TRBV14, the J call TRBJ1-2, with 7 bases aligning to TRBD1. CDR3 length equals 17 residues. Germline V lookup: CDR1 SGHDN, CDR2 FVKESK. Losses at the gene ends were 5 bases for V and 4 bases for J; bases not matched to a gene: 16. The CDR3 DNA reads as TGTGCCAGCAGCATGGGGACAGCTAGCCCCGTGCTCTATGGCTACACCTTC. Amino acids: CASSMGTASPVLYGYTF.

This clone came up once. The chain links TRBV7-9 to TRBJ1-2, with D hard to call. The V and J ends lost 0 bases and 8 bases respectively, with 19 bases between them. Germline CDR1 SEHNR, CDR2 FQNEAQ (reference sequence). This CDR3 region has 16 residues. CDR3 in DNA: TGTGCCAGCAGCTTAGCGATCCCAGGCCCCTCGGGGGGCTACACCTTC. Translated: CASSLAIPGPSGGYTF.

In nucleotides, the CDR3 is TGTGCCAGCAGTTCCCCCGGGGGGGTTGGGAACACTGAAGCTTTCTTT. This translates into CASSSPGGVGNTEAFF. The chain has TRBV2 and TRBJ1-1, with a possible D match to TRBD1 (5 bases). This CDR3 region has 16 residues. Deletions cut 5 bases from V and 1 base from J, with 17 bases between. Germline V gene sequence: CDR1 SNHLY, CDR2 FYNNEI.

This chain uses TRBV15 with TRBJ2-5; the D gene is possibly TRBD1 (5 bases). This CDR3 is 13 amino acids long. The germline CDR1 and CDR2 sequences are LNHNV and YYDKDF (reference sequence). The V end was cut by 0 bases, the J end by 5 bases, with 7 bases between. CDR3 DNA: TGTGCCACCAGCAGAGATAAGGGGGAGACCCAGTACTTC. Translation: CATSRDKGETQYF.

This clone was recorded a few times. The chain has TRBV5-1 and TRBJ2-2; TRBD1 matches at 9 bases. V lost 4 bases and J lost 6; bases outside the gene matches: 4. The CDR3 sequence is 14 residues long. Germline lookup yields CDR1 SGHRS and CDR2 YFSETQ. The CDR3 DNA follows: TGCGCCAGCAGCACGGGACAGGGCGCCGGGGAGCTGTTTTTT. It encodes CASSTGQGAGELFF.

The chain uses TRBV12-5 and TRBJ1-2; TRBD1 is a possible D gene (6 bases). The germline gives CDR1 LGHNT, CDR2 FRNRAP. The CDR3 is 15 amino acids. V lost 2 bases and J lost 8, with 18 bases in between. The CDR3 protein is CASGLPSGGLGGYTF. The CDR3 DNA is TGTGCTAGTGGTTTGCCCTCGGGGGGGCTCGGAGGCTACACCTTC.

The V call is TRBV29-1, the J call TRBJ1-1, with a tentative D call TRBD1 (5 bases). The germline V gene has CDR1 SQVTM and CDR2 ANQGSEA. CDR3 length equals 14 residues. With 5 bases removed from V and 3 bases from J, the gap between germline ends came to 16 bases. The CDR3 DNA is TGCAGCGTTTCCAAGGGAACGGGGGACACTGAAGCTTTCTTT. Its protein is CSVSKGTGDTEAFF.

This clone appeared a single time. The CDR3 reads CASREGRGGQPQHF. The DNA of the CDR3 is TGTGCCAGCAGGGAGGGGAGGGGAGGGCAGCCCCAGCATTTT. V gene TRBV6-5 combines with J gene TRBJ1-5; possible D gene TRBD1, 5 bases. CDR1 is MNHEY, CDR2 SVGAGI, per germline. CDR3 length: 14 residues. The V end was cut by 6 bases, the J end by 7 bases, with 16 bases between.

The chain couples TRBV15 to TRBJ1-4; 7 nucleotides agree with TRBD1. The CDR3 loop spans 17 amino acids. Losses at the gene ends were 1 base for V and 3 bases for J; bases not matched to a gene: 8. Germline V lookup: CDR1 LNHNV, CDR2 YYDKDF (reference sequence). The CDR3 reads CATSRAAGGLSNEKLFF. The CDR3 nucleotides read TGTGCCACCAGCAGAGCTGCAGGGGGGTTATCTAATGAAAAACTGTTTTTT.

J is TRBJ1-2 and V is TRBV10-3, with D unresolved. The V and J ends lost 0 bases and 4 bases respectively, with 6 bases between them. CDR3 length: 13 residues. Germline-derived CDR1 and CDR2 are ENHRY and SYGVKD. The DNA for the CDR3 is TGTGCCATCAGTGAGTCGACTCTCTATGGCTACACCTTC. It specifies CAISESTLYGYTF.

The chain links TRBV6-5 to TRBJ1-1, with 8 bases that match TRBD1. The CDR3 runs 14 residues. Germline V gene data show CDR1 as MNHEY and CDR2 as SVGAGI. The J segment lost 1 base and the V segment lost 7 bases, leaving 5 bases of the junction unmatched. CDR3 residues: CASKNRGGNTEAFF. In DNA form, the CDR3 reads TGTGCCAGCAAGAACAGGGGGGGGAACACTGAAGCTTTCTTT.

The V call is TRBV18, the J call TRBJ2-7; D gene uncertain. The length of the CDR3 is 14 residues. Trimming took off 1 base at V and 5 bases at J, with 12 bases between the two ends. The germline V gene encodes CDR1 KGHSH and CDR2 LQKENI. The CDR3 loop is CASSPRQVAHEQYF. In DNA form, the CDR3 reads TGTGCCAGCTCACCACGGCAGGTGGCCCACGAGCAGTACTTC.

The rearrangement uses TRBV12-3 or TRBV12-4 and TRBJ2-3, with a possible D match to TRBD2 (6 bases). The CDR3 extends over 12 amino acids. Trimming left V 4 bases short and J 11 bases short, with 13 bases between. The CDR3 DNA reads TGTGCCAGCAGTTACGACGGGGGTGAGCAGTATTTT. Residues: CASSYDGGEQYF.

V and J are TRBV4-3 and TRBJ1-1; D unresolved. The germline V gene has CDR1 LGHNA and CDR2 YSLEER. The CDR3 runs 16 residues. V shed 2 bases and J shed 6 bases, with 19 bases lying between them. The CDR3: CASSQLITRPGPEAFF. The CDR3 DNA reads TGCGCCAGCAGCCAACTGATCACTAGGCCAGGCCCTGAAGCTTTCTTT.

This sequence joins TRBV11-1 and TRBJ2-1, with 8 bases fitting TRBD2. The V gene end was trimmed by 6 bases and the J gene end by 2 bases; junction bases not matched to a gene: 6. Germline V gives CDR1 SGHAT, CDR2 FQDESV (reference sequence). This CDR3 is built from 15 residues. The chain's CDR3 is CASSPTSGPYNEQFF. Written as DNA, the CDR3 is TGTGCCAGCAGTCCAACTAGCGGACCCTACAATGAGCAGTTCTTC. Combining the CDR3 with reference TRBV11-1 and TRBJ2-1 gives the whole variable domain EAEVAQSPRYKITEKSQAVAFWCDPISGHATLYWYRQILGQGPELLVQFQDESVVDDSQLPKDRFSAERLKGVDSTLKIQPAELGDSAMYLCASSPTSGPYNEQFFGPGTRLTVL.

The chain employs TRBV29-1 and TRBJ1-1, with 10 positions matching TRBD1. V lost 7 bases and J lost 5; bases outside the gene matches: 4. From germline, CDR1 is SQVTM and CDR2 ANQGSEA. This CDR3 spans 12 amino acids. The CDR3, as DNA: TGCAGCGCCGGACAGGGGGAAACTGAAGCTTTCTTT. It specifies CSAGQGETEAFF.

The chain uses TRBV11-2 and TRBJ1-2; D gene ambiguous. V lost 5 bases to trimming and J lost 0 bases, with 10 bases between them. The CDR3 loop spans 14 amino acids. Germline-derived CDR1 and CDR2 are SGHAT and FQNNGV. This chain's CDR3 is CASSPRQTNYGYTF. As DNA, the CDR3 is TGTGCCAGCAGCCCCCGACAAACTAACTATGGCTACACCTTC.

In its sample, this clone was seen once. The V call is TRBV14, the J call TRBJ2-3, with D maybe TRBD1 (6 bases). V lost 10 bases and J 3 bases, leaving 14 bases between the germline ends. Germline V gene lookup returns CDR1 SGHDN and CDR2 FVKESK. The CDR3 totals 13 residues. The DNA for the CDR3 is TGTGCCACCGCGCTACAGGGAACAGATACGCAGTATTTT. It translates to CATALQGTDTQYF.